These T cell receptor beta chains were read from a single sample in a study of shared clonotypes between healthy human individuals. Only in-frame clones appear in the TCRdb table, and some are missing; sequencing was by immunoSEQ multiplex PCR. The repertoire consists of approximately 600,000 clones, with approximately 96% occurring once and the leading ten covering 0.11%. Sequencing used naive CD8+ T cells sorted from blood. All receptors derive from a woman under 40 in good health. The CDR3 runs from the conserved cysteine through the conserved F or W. Each record gives: D gene, clone size, J gene, CDR3 length, V gene, CDR3 protein, CDR3 DNA. A D gene is named only where the DNA matches it firmly. The listing skips clone size in some rows; elsewhere it reads once, few, many or a size class.

d_call: TRBD1
clone_size: .
j_call: TRBJ1-1
cdr3_length: 12
v_call: TRBV29-1
cdr3_aa: CSGRGPDTEAFF
cdr3_nt: TGCAGCGGTAGGGGGCCGGACACTGAAGCTTTCTTT

d_call: .
clone_size: .
j_call: TRBJ2-1
cdr3_length: 13
v_call: TRBV10-3
cdr3_aa: CAISAPARGEQFF
cdr3_nt: TGTGCCATCAGCGCCCCGGCTCGGGGTGAGCAGTTCTTC

d_call: TRBD2
clone_size: .
j_call: TRBJ2-7
cdr3_length: 23
v_call: TRBV27
cdr3_aa: CASRPGSVTSGSHNVQKPYEQYF
cdr3_nt: TGTGCCAGCAGACCGGGTTCTGTTACTAGCGGGAGTCATAACGTTCAAAAACCCTACGAGCAGTACTTC

d_call: .
clone_size: .
j_call: TRBJ1-4
cdr3_length: 13
v_call: TRBV19
cdr3_aa: CASSIGINEKLFF
cdr3_nt: TGTGCCAGTAGTATCGGGATTAATGAAAAACTGTTTTTT

d_call: .
clone_size: .
j_call: TRBJ2-5
cdr3_length: 16
v_call: TRBV7-2
cdr3_aa: CASSLTRESGPETQYF
cdr3_nt: TGTGCCAGCAGCTTGACGAGGGAGTCGGGACCAGAGACCCAGTACTTC

d_call: .
clone_size: .
j_call: TRBJ2-6
cdr3_length: 15
v_call: TRBV27
cdr3_aa: CASSSPGSGANVLTF
cdr3_nt: TGTGCCAGCAGTTCGCCGGGGTCTGGGGCCAACGTCCTGACTTTC

d_call: .
clone_size: .
j_call: TRBJ1-1
cdr3_length: 13
v_call: TRBV19
cdr3_aa: CASSMASNTEAFF
cdr3_nt: TGTGCCAGTAGTATGGCCAGTAACACTGAAGCTTTCTTT

d_call: .
clone_size: once
j_call: TRBJ2-5
cdr3_length: 13
v_call: TRBV27
cdr3_aa: CASSFGLGVTQYF
cdr3_nt: TGTGCCAGCAGTTTTGGGCTAGGGGTGACCCAGTACTTC

d_call: .
clone_size: .
j_call: TRBJ2-7
cdr3_length: 17
v_call: TRBV28
cdr3_aa: CASSPNRGTRRLGEQYF
cdr3_nt: TGTGCCAGCAGTCCCAACAGGGGGACTAGAAGGCTGGGCGAGCAGTACTTC

d_call: TRBD1
clone_size: .
j_call: TRBJ2-5
cdr3_length: 15
v_call: TRBV7-7
cdr3_aa: CASSTRQGESETQYF
cdr3_nt: TGTGCCAGCAGCACCCGACAGGGGGAATCAGAGACCCAGTACTTC

d_call: TRBD1
clone_size: .
j_call: TRBJ2-1
cdr3_length: 13
v_call: TRBV11-2
cdr3_aa: CASSSATGYEQFF
cdr3_nt: TGTGCCAGCAGCTCCGCGACAGGGTATGAGCAGTTCTTC

d_call: .
clone_size: .
j_call: TRBJ1-1
cdr3_length: 16
v_call: TRBV28
cdr3_aa: CASSLLAGMVNTEAFF
cdr3_nt: TGTGCCAGCAGTTTATTGGCGGGGATGGTGAACACTGAAGCTTTCTTT

d_call: .
clone_size: .
j_call: TRBJ2-1
cdr3_length: 15
v_call: TRBV9
cdr3_aa: CASSMGTVSYNEQFF
cdr3_nt: TGTGCCAGCAGCATGGGGACGGTATCCTACAATGAGCAGTTCTTC

d_call: .
clone_size: .
j_call: TRBJ1-2
cdr3_length: 13
v_call: TRBV7-9
cdr3_aa: CASSILMDRGHTF
cdr3_nt: TGTGCCAGCAGCATACTCATGGACCGCGGCCACACCTTC

d_call: TRBD2
clone_size: once
j_call: TRBJ2-7
cdr3_length: 15
v_call: TRBV4-1
cdr3_aa: CASSQDRLAGDEQYF
cdr3_nt: TGCGCCAGCAGCCAAGATCGCCTAGCGGGAGACGAGCAGTACTTC

d_call: TRBD1
clone_size: .
j_call: TRBJ2-7
cdr3_length: 17
v_call: TRBV18
cdr3_aa: CASSPPRVGQGSYEQYF
cdr3_nt: TGTGCCAGCTCACCACCGAGGGTTGGACAGGGTTCCTACGAGCAGTACTTC

d_call: TRBD1
clone_size: once
j_call: TRBJ2-2
cdr3_length: 16
v_call: TRBV2
cdr3_aa: CASSDPGTGEVGELFF
cdr3_nt: TGTGCCAGCAGTGACCCCGGGACAGGGGAAGTCGGGGAGCTGTTTTTT

d_call: TRBD2
clone_size: .
j_call: TRBJ2-1
cdr3_length: 15
v_call: TRBV5-6
cdr3_aa: CASILAGSSYNEQFF
cdr3_nt: TGTGCCAGCATCCTAGCGGGCTCTTCCTACAATGAGCAGTTCTTC

d_call: TRBD2
clone_size: .
j_call: TRBJ2-1
cdr3_length: 20
v_call: TRBV28
cdr3_aa: CASSSTSGTSGSGAYNEQFF
cdr3_nt: TGTGCCAGCAGTTCTACTTCCGGGACTAGCGGGAGTGGGGCCTACAATGAGCAGTTCTTC

d_call: .
clone_size: .
j_call: TRBJ2-3
cdr3_length: 15
v_call: TRBV10-1
cdr3_aa: CASNPEVASTDTQYF
cdr3_nt: TGCGCCAGCAATCCCGAGGTAGCTAGCACAGATACGCAGTATTTT

d_call: .
clone_size: .
j_call: TRBJ1-3
cdr3_length: 13
v_call: TRBV4-2
cdr3_aa: CASLFLGGNTIYF
cdr3_nt: TGTGCCAGTTTATTTCTTGGTGGAAACACCATATATTTT

d_call: .
clone_size: .
j_call: TRBJ2-5
cdr3_length: 14
v_call: TRBV4-1
cdr3_aa: CASSPRLGPETQYF
cdr3_nt: TGCGCCAGCAGCCCCCGGTTAGGCCCCGAGACCCAGTACTTC

d_call: TRBD2
clone_size: .
j_call: TRBJ2-7
cdr3_length: 15
v_call: TRBV28
cdr3_aa: CASQRTSGVYYEQYF
cdr3_nt: TGTGCCAGTCAACGAACTAGCGGGGTCTACTACGAGCAGTACTTC

d_call: TRBD1
clone_size: .
j_call: TRBJ2-1
cdr3_length: 14
v_call: TRBV7-9
cdr3_aa: CASSLAGQGSEQFF
cdr3_nt: TGTGCCAGCAGCTTAGCCGGACAGGGCAGTGAGCAGTTCTTC

d_call: .
clone_size: .
j_call: TRBJ2-3
cdr3_length: 16
v_call: TRBV5-1
cdr3_aa: CASSWDFLSSTDTQYF
cdr3_nt: TGCGCCAGCAGCTGGGACTTTCTATCTAGCACAGATACGCAGTATTTT

d_call: TRBD2
clone_size: .
j_call: TRBJ2-7
cdr3_length: 14
v_call: TRBV27
cdr3_aa: CASSFAGGRREQYF
cdr3_nt: TGTGCCAGCAGTTTTGCGGGAGGGCGTCGTGAGCAGTACTTC

d_call: TRBD2
clone_size: .
j_call: TRBJ2-1
cdr3_length: 16
v_call: TRBV13
cdr3_aa: CASSLDPSGLYNEQFF
cdr3_nt: TGTGCCAGCAGCTTGGACCCTAGCGGGCTTTACAATGAGCAGTTCTTC

d_call: TRBD2
clone_size: once
j_call: TRBJ2-7
cdr3_length: 15
v_call: TRBV9
cdr3_aa: CASSPLIGGGDEQYF
cdr3_nt: TGTGCCAGCAGCCCCCTCATCGGGGGGGGCGACGAGCAGTACTTC

d_call: .
clone_size: .
j_call: TRBJ1-1
cdr3_length: 14
v_call: TRBV19
cdr3_aa: CASSQIPLFGEAFF
cdr3_nt: TGTGCCAGTAGCCAAATACCCCTGTTCGGTGAAGCTTTCTTT

d_call: TRBD1
clone_size: .
j_call: TRBJ1-1
cdr3_length: 16
v_call: TRBV13
cdr3_aa: CASSIPGTGLDTEAFF
cdr3_nt: TGTGCCAGCAGCATTCCCGGGACAGGGCTGGACACTGAAGCTTTCTTT

d_call: TRBD1
clone_size: .
j_call: TRBJ2-7
cdr3_length: 15
v_call: TRBV27
cdr3_aa: CASSLSGTGPYEQYF
cdr3_nt: TGTGCCAGCAGTTTATCTGGGACAGGGCCCTACGAGCAGTACTTC

d_call: TRBD2
clone_size: .
j_call: TRBJ2-7
cdr3_length: 15
v_call: TRBV10-1
cdr3_aa: CASSEGLAEAYEQYF
cdr3_nt: TGCGCCAGCAGTGAGGGACTAGCGGAAGCCTACGAGCAGTACTTC

d_call: .
clone_size: .
j_call: TRBJ1-2
cdr3_length: 14
v_call: TRBV5-1
cdr3_aa: CASSPRDPAYGYTF
cdr3_nt: TGCGCCAGCAGCCCACGGGACCCCGCGTATGGCTACACCTTC

d_call: .
clone_size: .
j_call: TRBJ2-7
cdr3_length: 13
v_call: TRBV27
cdr3_aa: CASSHGSSYEQYF
cdr3_nt: TGTGCCAGCAGTCATGGGAGCTCCTACGAGCAGTACTTC

d_call: TRBD1
clone_size: .
j_call: TRBJ2-7
cdr3_length: 19
v_call: TRBV5-1
cdr3_aa: CASSLIPGQETKGVYEQYF
cdr3_nt: TGCGCCAGCAGCTTGATTCCGGGACAGGAAACCAAAGGGGTCTACGAGCAGTACTTC

d_call: .
clone_size: .
j_call: TRBJ2-7
cdr3_length: 14
v_call: TRBV4-1
cdr3_aa: CASSQSPSYDEQYF
cdr3_nt: TGCGCCAGCAGCCAGAGCCCTAGTTACGACGAGCAGTACTTC

d_call: TRBD1
clone_size: .
j_call: TRBJ2-7
cdr3_length: 15
v_call: TRBV5-1
cdr3_aa: CASSFRGLLSYEQYF
cdr3_nt: TGCGCCAGCAGCTTCAGGGGGCTTCTTAGCTACGAGCAGTACTTC

d_call: .
clone_size: .
j_call: TRBJ1-1
cdr3_length: 13
v_call: TRBV6-6
cdr3_aa: CASSYGGNTEAFF
cdr3_nt: TGTGCCAGCAGTTACGGTGGAAACACTGAAGCTTTCTTT

d_call: TRBD1
clone_size: .
j_call: TRBJ1-6
cdr3_length: 17
v_call: TRBV28
cdr3_aa: CASSFLKQGTHNSPLHF
cdr3_nt: TGTGCCAGCAGTTTCCTAAAACAGGGGACACATAATTCACCCCTCCACTTT

d_call: .
clone_size: once
j_call: TRBJ2-7
cdr3_length: 13
v_call: TRBV6-4
cdr3_aa: CASSDLAVYEQYF
cdr3_nt: TGTGCCAGCAGTGATTTGGCCGTCTACGAGCAGTACTTC